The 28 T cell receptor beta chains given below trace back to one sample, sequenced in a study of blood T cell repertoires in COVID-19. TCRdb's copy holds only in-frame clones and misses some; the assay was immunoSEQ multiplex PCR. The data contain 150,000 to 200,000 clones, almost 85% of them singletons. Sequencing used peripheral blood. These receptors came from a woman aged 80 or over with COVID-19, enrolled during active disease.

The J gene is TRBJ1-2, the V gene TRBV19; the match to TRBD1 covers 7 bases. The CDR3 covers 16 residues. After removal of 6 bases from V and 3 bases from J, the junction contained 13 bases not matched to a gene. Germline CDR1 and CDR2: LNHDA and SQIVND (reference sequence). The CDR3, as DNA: TGTGCCAGTAGACCCGTCGACAGGGCCGATTACTATGGCTACACCTTC. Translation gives CASRPVDRADYYGYTF.

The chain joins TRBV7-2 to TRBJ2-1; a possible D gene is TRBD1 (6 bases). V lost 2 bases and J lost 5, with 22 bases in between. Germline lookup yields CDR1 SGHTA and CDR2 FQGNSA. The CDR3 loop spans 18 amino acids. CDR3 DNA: TGTGCCAGCAGCTTATCAGGGGTGGGCCCTTCCATCCACAATGAGCAGTTCTTC. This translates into CASSLSGVGPSIHNEQFF.

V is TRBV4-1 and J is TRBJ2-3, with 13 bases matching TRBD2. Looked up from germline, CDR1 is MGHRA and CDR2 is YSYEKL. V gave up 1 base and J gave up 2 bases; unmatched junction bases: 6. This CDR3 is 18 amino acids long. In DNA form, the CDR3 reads TGCGCCAGCAGCCAAGCGCTACTAGCGGGGGGGGTCACAGATACGCAGTATTTT. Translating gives CASSQALLAGGVTDTQYF.

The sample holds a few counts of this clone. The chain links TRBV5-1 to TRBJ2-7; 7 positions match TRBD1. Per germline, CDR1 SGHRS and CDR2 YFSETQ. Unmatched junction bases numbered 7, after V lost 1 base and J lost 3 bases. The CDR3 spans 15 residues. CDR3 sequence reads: CASSLSPGQNYEQYF. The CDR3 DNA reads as TGCGCCAGCAGCTTGTCCCCGGGACAGAACTACGAGCAGTACTTC.

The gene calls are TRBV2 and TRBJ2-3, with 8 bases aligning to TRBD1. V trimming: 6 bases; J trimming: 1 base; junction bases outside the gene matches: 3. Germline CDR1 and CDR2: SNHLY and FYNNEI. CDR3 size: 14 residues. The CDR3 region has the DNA TGTGCCAGCAGAACGACAGGGGGCACAGATACGCAGTATTTT. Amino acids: CASRTTGGTDTQYF. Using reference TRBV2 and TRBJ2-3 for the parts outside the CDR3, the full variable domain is EPEVTQTPSHQVTQMGQEVILRCVPISNHLYFYWYRQILGQKVEFLVSFYNNEISEKSEIFDDQFSVERPDGSNFTLKIRSTKLEDSAMYFCASRTTGGTDTQYFGPGTRLTVL.

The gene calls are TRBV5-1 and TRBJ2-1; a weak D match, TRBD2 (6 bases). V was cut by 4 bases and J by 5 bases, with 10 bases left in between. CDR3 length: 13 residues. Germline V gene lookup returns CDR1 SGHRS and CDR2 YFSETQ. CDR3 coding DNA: TGCGCCAGCAGCCTGGGACTCAACAATGAGCAGTTCTTC. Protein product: CASSLGLNNEQFF.

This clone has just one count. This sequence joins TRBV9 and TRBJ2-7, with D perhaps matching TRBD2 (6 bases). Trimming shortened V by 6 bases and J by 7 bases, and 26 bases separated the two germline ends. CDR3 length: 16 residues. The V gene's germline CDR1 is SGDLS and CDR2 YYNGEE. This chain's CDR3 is CASTAGWRASTSEQYF. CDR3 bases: TGTGCCAGCACCGCCGGGTGGAGGGCCTCTACCAGTGAGCAGTACTTC.

The CDR3 protein is CASSPLISGGADTQYF. CDR3 coding DNA: TGCGCCAGCAGCCCCCTTATCAGCGGGGGGGCAGATACGCAGTATTTT. V usage is TRBV4-3 and J usage is TRBJ2-3; 10 positions agree with TRBD2. J gave up 4 bases and V 4 bases, and 8 bases lay outside the gene matches. The CDR3 is made up of 16 amino acids. Germline CDR1 and CDR2: LGHNA and YSLEER.

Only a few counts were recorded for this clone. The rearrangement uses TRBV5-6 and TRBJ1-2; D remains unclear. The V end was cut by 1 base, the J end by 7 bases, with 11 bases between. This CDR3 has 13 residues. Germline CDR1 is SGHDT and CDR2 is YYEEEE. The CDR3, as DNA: TGTGCCAGCAGCTTGCGGGGTCCTGCTGGCTACACCTTC. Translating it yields CASSLRGPAGYTF.

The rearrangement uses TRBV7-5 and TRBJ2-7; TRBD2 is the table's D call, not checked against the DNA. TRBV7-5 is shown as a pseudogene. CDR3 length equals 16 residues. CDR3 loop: CVRSSWTGLAGTWQYF. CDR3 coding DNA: TGTGTCAGAAGCTCCTGGACAGGACTAGCGGGAACTTGGCAGTACTTC.

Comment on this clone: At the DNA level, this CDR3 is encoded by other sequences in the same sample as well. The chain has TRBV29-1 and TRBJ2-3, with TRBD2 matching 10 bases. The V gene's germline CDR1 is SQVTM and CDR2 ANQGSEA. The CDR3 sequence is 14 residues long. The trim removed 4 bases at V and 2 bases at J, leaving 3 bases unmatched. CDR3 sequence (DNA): TGCAGCGTTGTACTAGCGGGAACCACAGATACGCAGTATTTT. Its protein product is CSVVLAGTTDTQYF.

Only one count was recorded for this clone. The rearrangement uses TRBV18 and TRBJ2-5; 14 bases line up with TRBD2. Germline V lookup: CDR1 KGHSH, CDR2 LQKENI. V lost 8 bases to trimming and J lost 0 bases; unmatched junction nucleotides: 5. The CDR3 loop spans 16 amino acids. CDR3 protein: CASAGLAGVYQETQYF. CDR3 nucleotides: TGTGCCAGCGCGGGACTAGCGGGGGTGTACCAAGAGACCCAGTACTTC.

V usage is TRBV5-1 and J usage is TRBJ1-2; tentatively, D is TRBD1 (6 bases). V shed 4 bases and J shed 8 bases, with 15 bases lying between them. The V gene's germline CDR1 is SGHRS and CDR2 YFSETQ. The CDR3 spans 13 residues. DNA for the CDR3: TGCGCCAGCAGCCTGATACAGGGTTCGGGCTACACCTTC. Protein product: CASSLIQGSGYTF.

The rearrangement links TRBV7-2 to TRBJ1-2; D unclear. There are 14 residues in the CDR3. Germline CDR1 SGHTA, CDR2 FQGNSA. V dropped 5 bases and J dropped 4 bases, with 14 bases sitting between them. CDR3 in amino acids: CASSLNVQAYGYTF. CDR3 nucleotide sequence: TGTGCCAGCAGCCTTAACGTCCAGGCCTATGGCTACACCTTC.

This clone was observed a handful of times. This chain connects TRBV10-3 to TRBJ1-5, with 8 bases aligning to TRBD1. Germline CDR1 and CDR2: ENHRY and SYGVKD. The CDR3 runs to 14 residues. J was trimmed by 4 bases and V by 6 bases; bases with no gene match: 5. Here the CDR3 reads CAISGTGTNQPQHF. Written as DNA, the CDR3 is TGTGCCATCAGCGGGACAGGAACTAATCAGCCCCAGCATTTT.

The CDR3 nucleotides read TGTGCCAGCAGTACAGGGGGCATGCTTGGCTACACCTTC. Encoded protein: CASSTGGMLGYTF. This rearrangement joins TRBV28 to TRBJ1-2, with TRBD1 matching over 9 bases. V was clipped by 5 bases and J by 7 bases; unmatched bases: 5. The CDR3 loop spans 13 amino acids. The germline V gene has CDR1 MDHEN and CDR2 SYDVKM.

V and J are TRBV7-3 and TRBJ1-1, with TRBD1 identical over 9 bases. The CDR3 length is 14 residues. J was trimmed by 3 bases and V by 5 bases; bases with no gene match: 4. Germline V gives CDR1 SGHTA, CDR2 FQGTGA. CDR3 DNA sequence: TGTGCCAGCAGCCGGACAGGGGCCGACACTGAAGCTTTCTTT. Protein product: CASSRTGADTEAFF.

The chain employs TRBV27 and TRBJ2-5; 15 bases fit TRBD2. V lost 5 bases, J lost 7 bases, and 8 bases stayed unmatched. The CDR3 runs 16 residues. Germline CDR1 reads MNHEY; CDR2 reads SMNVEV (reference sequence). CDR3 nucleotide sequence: TGTGCCAGCAGTCCCTGGGGACTAGCGGGAGGTGGGACCCAGTACTTC. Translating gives CASSPWGLAGGGTQYF.

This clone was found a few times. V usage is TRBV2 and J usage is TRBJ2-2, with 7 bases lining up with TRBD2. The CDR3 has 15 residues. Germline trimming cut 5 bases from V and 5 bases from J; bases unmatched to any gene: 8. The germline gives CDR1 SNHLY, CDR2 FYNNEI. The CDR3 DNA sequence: TGTGCCAGCAGTCCGAAGCGGGAATGGACCGGGGAGCTGTTTTTT. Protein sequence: CASSPKREWTGELFF.

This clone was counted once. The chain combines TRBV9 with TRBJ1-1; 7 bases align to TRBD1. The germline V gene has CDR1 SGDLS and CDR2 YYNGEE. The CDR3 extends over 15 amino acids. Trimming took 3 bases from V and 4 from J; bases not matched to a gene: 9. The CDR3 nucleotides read TGTGCCAGCAGCGGGCAATGGGCAGGGGGCACTGAAGCTTTCTTT. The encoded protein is CASSGQWAGGTEAFF.

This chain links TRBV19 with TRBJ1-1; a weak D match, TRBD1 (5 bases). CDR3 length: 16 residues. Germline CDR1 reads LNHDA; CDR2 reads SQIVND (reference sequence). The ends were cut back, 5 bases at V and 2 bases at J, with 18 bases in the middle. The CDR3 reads CASSPFLGPLNTEAFF. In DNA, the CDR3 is TGTGCCAGTAGTCCTTTCTTGGGGCCTCTTAACACTGAAGCTTTCTTT.

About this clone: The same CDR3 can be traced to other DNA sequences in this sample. Here the CDR3 DNA reads TGTGCCAGCTCACCGGGGACAGCTAATTCACCCCTCCACTTT. Amino acids: CASSPGTANSPLHF. The chain recombines TRBV18 with TRBJ1-6, with TRBD1 matching 7 bases. In germline, CDR1 is KGHSH, CDR2 LQKENI. V was pared by 3 bases and J by 6 bases, with 2 bases of the junction left unmatched. The CDR3 is 14 residues long.

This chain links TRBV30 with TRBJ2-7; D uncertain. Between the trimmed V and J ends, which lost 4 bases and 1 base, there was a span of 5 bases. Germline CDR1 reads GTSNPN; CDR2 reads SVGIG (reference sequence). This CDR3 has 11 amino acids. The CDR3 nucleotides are TGTGCCTGGACACAATCCTACGAGCAGTACTTC. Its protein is CAWTQSYEQYF. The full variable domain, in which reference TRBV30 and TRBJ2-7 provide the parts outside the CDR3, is SQTIHQWPATLVQPVGSPLSLECTVEGTSNPNLYWYRQAAGRGLQLLFYSVGIGQISSEVPQNLSASRPQDRQFILSSKKLLLSDSGFYLCAWTQSYEQYFGPGTRLTVT.

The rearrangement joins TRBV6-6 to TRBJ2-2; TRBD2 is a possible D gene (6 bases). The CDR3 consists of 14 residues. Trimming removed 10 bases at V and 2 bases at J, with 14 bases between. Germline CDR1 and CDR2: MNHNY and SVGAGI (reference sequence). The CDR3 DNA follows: TGTGCCATCTCCGGGACTCCTAACACCGGGGAGCTGTTTTTT. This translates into CAISGTPNTGELFF.

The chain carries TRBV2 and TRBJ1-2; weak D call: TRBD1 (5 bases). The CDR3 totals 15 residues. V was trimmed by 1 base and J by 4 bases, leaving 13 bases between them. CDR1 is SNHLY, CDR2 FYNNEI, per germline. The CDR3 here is CASSEDRQLGYGYTF. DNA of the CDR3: TGTGCCAGCAGTGAAGACAGGCAGTTGGGCTATGGCTACACCTTC.

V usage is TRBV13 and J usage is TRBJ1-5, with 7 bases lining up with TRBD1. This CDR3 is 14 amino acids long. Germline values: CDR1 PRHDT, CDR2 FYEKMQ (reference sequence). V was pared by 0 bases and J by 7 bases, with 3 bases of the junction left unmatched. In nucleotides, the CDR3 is TGTGCCAGCAGCTTAGGGCAGGGGGAACAGCCCCAGCATTTT. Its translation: CASSLGQGEQPQHF. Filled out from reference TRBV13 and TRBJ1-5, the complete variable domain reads AAGVIQSPRHLIKEKRETATLKCYPIPRHDTVYWYQQGPGQDPQFLISFYEKMQSDKGSIPDRFSAQQFSDYHSELNMSSLELGDSALYFCASSLGQGEQPQHFGDGTRLSIL.

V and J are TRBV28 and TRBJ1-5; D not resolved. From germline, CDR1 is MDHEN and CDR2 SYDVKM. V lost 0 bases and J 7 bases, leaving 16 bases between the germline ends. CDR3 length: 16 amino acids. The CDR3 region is CASSLWRRGLQQPQHF. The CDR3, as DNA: TGTGCCAGCAGTTTATGGAGGAGAGGTCTTCAACAGCCCCAGCATTTT.

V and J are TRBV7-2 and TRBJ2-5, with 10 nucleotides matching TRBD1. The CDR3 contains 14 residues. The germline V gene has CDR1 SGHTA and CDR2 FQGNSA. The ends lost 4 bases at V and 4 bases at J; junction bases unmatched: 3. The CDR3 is CASSSTGGGETQYF. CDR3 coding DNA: TGTGCCAGCAGCTCGACAGGGGGCGGAGAGACCCAGTACTTC.